The entry that follows covers one T cell receptor beta chain sequence. This clone's antigen is unknown. No clone much larger than this one lies a single base away; base qualities are absent. This specimen includes other DNA sequences encoding the same CDR3. These data come from a study of shared clonotypes between healthy human individuals (dated by TCRdb to 2020 to 2022). Background on the whole study: The cohort included three men and two women between 18 and 49 years of age. For each donor, CD4 naive and CD4 memory were each run on three plates, CD8 naive on two plates, and CD8 memory on one plate. Blood TCR repertoires of a handful of healthy adults were deeply sequenced to estimate repertoire size and the extent of clonotype sharing between individuals. Per donor, leukapheresis produced somewhere between about 0.8 and 9 billion PBMCs. Different laboratories and diverse techniques were used to prepare libraries and sequence TCR repertoires, to increase sequencing depth and limit assay-specific biases.

Study-level results and caveats: Naive subsets generally had larger estimated clonotype richness than memory subsets did. Rarefaction of sorted-subset datasets indicated incomplete sequencing despite the large sequencing depth. Pairwise subsampling led to the expectation that sequencing depth would affect the degree of clonotype sharing among donors. Sampling was restricted to blood, and TCR repertoires in tissues likely differ from the TCR repertoires found in blood. Compared with non-shared clonotypes, clonotypes shared by all four sorted-subset donors had higher generation probabilities. The genetic and exposure-history diversity represented was limited by the small number of donors. When four donors were compared, the shared fraction of clonotypes was 5% to 6.5% for naive CD4, around 3.5% for naive CD8, more than 2% for memory CD4, and approximately 0.4% for memory CD8.

Taken from cysteine to phenylalanine, the CDR3 has 14 residues. The kept DNA is CDR3 alone, 42 bases in frame from the first base. The germline V gene encodes CDR1 MNHEY and CDR2 SMNVEV (reference sequence). At the junction V is shortened by 3 bases and J by 1 base, with 7 bases in between. Using the deep immunoSEQ assay, multiplex PCR amplified TCR CDR3 regions from genomic DNA. Extracted genomic DNA from each cell subset was spread evenly across all wells of several immunoSEQ 96-well plates, with each plate serving as a replicate. Each replicate PCR for sorted subsets received roughly 0.2 ug genomic DNA, equal to about 30,000 T cell genomes. Purified libraries were quantified with a Qubit 3.0 fluorometer, sized on a Bioanalyzer 2100, and re-quantified with the KAPA Library Quantification kit. A separate single-read 150-cycle Illumina NextSeq 550 flow cell was used to sequence each immunoSEQ 96-well plate. In the original analysis: Because the immunoSEQ output included only junctional sequences and no quality scores, the filtering could not be the same as the filtering used for full-length reads. Sequences were annotated with PyIR, a Python wrapper for IgBLAST v1.9, using IMGT germline references to assign V/J genes and CDR3. Any read was removed if the V/J assignment was weak (E-value above 1e-6), the CDR3 was missing, or the read contained stop codons, out-of-frame junctions, or ambiguous translated residues. A V3J clonotype was defined by an identical inferred V gene, J gene, and CDR3 amino acid sequence. To compute the percentage overlap between repertoires, the number of shared unique clonotypes was divided by the size of the smaller repertoire. Three approaches were used to assess repertoire richness: RTK rarefaction, the Chao1 estimator, and Recon v2.1 estimates of unobserved clonotypes. Generation probabilities were computed with OLGA for all TCRbeta clonotypes obtained by the gDNA method from several donors. This immuneACCESS table, as held by TCRdb, lists in-frame sequences with V and J called but not all clones. Of the missing ones, under half trace to an unresolved V gene in checked studies; the others have no known cause. That table gives V, J and clone size, and the DNA gave D and trimming. Recorded for this sample are hundreds of thousands of clones; approximately 96% of them occurred a single time. The leading ten clones occupy roughly 0.1% of the sample.

For the CD8 naive samples, CD45RO-negative cells were positively selected for CCR7, yielding a CD45RA+CCR7+ population from which TemRA cells were excluded. The donors were healthy, HIV-negative adults with no recently reported acute infections or vaccinations. All donors were Caucasian adults living in Nashville, Tennessee, USA. Blood was collected by leukapheresis, and PBMCs were isolated by Ficoll-Histopaque density gradient centrifugation and then cryopreserved in liquid nitrogen vapor phase. Analytical flow cytometry was used to check the purity and quantity of each magnetically sorted T cell population. Each sorted fraction had its genomic DNA isolated and then quantified by UV absorbance on a Nanodrop 2000c.

The sample consisted of naive CD8+ T cells sorted from blood. In the paper's terms, the cell subset or site label means: CD45RA+CCR7+. The receptor was derived from a woman aged 25-40 years in good health. This sequence uses TRBV27 and TRBJ1-5; the D gene is not confidently resolved. The CDR3 has the sequence CASSLVGSNQPQHF. The DNA sequence is as follows: TGTGCCAGCAGTTTGGTTGGGAGCAATCAGCCCCAGCATTTT.